A selection of T cell receptor beta chains follows, all from one sample in a study of T cells in Graves' hyperthyroidism and ophthalmopathy. TCRdb reprocessed the multiplex PCR reads with MiXCR, giving one entry per CDR3 protein. The sample contains a few hundred thousand distinct CDR3 sequences, 12% to 15% of which appear only once. Specimen: blood. Receptors were obtained from a woman between 40 and 55 years old with Graves' hyperthyroidism. CDR3s include the opening cysteine and the closing phenylalanine or tryptophan. Fields, in order: V gene, clone size, D gene, J gene, CDR3 DNA, CDR3 protein. D genes are given only for firm matches. Not every row has a clone size; where given, it reads once, few, many or a size class.

>TRBV12-3/TRBV12-4|many|TRBD1|TRBJ1-4
TGTGCCAGCAGTCTTCAGGGGGCGCGCGAAAAACTGTTTTTT
CASSLQGAREKLFF
>TRBV12-3/TRBV12-4|few|-|TRBJ2-2
TGTGCCAGCAGTTTAAGGGCAGGGTCTCCCGGGGAGCTGTTTTTT
CASSLRAGSPGELFF
>TRBV9|many|TRBD2|TRBJ2-1
TGTGCCAGCAGCGTAGGGGGACTAGCGTTTGATGAGCAGTTCTTC
CASSVGGLAFDEQFF
>TRBV7-9|-|-|TRBJ2-5
TGTGCCAGCAGCTATCAGGGCCAGGCTTCAAAAGAGACCCAGTACTTC
CASSYQGQASKETQYF
>TRBV9|-|TRBD1|TRBJ2-3
TGTGCCAGCAGCGTGGGGACAGGGTTTGCAGATACGCAGTATTTT
CASSVGTGFADTQYF
>TRBV20-1|-|-|TRBJ2-6
TGCAGCACTGGTGGGGCTGGGGCCAACGTCCTGACTTTC
CSTGGAGANVLTF
>TRBV11-3|many|TRBD2|TRBJ2-5
TGTGCCAGCAGCCAAGAAGAGCAGCGGGAGCGAGAGACCCAGTACTTC
CASSQEEQRERETQYF
>TRBV7-9|few|-|TRBJ2-3
TGTGCCAGCAGCATAGGAGGGGGAGATACGCAGTATTTT
CASSIGGGDTQYF
>TRBV6-1|many|TRBD1|TRBJ2-2
TGTGCCAGCAGTTTAGGGGGCTTCCGAACCGGGGAGCTGTTTTTT
CASSLGGFRTGELFF
>TRBV20-1|few|-|TRBJ1-2
TGCAGCCCCCGGGCAGGGAACTATGGCTACACCTTC
CSPRAGNYGYTF
>TRBV4-1|many|-|TRBJ2-5
TGCGCCAGCAGCCAAGGGTCTGTGAGAGGAGAGACCCAGTACTTC
CASSQGSVRGETQYF
>TRBV4-1|-|-|TRBJ1-5
TGCGCCAGCAGCCAACAGATAAACGGACTAAATCAGCCCCAGCATTTT
CASSQQINGLNQPQHF
>TRBV4-1|many|-|TRBJ2-5
TGCGCCAGCAGCCAAGTTATGAAAGAGACCCAGTACTTC
CASSQVMKETQYF
>TRBV28|many|-|TRBJ2-7
TGTGCCAGCAGTTTCCCCGTAGGGCAGGGCGGGTCCTACGAGCAGTACTTC
CASSFPVGQGGSYEQYF